The clone carrying this TCR beta chain showed up just a few times. This record comes from a study of shared clonotypes between healthy human individuals. The data were produced by immunoSEQ multiplex PCR, yet TCRdb's version contains in-frame clones alone and is incomplete. The table shows about 730,000 clones, with over 55% occurring only once. V shed 0 bases and J shed 3 bases, with 17 bases lying between them. The CDR3 is 17 amino acids. CDR1 SGHKS and CDR2 YYEKEE come from the germline V gene (reference sequence). This TCR came from a woman younger than 45 in good health. This chain links TRBV5-5 with TRBJ2-3; weak D call: TRBD2 (6 bases). Material: memory CD4+ T cells sorted from blood. Sample subset: CD45RA-negative fraction. The CDR3 sequence is CASSLAVVPRGTDTQYF. The CDR3 DNA reads as TGTGCCAGCAGCTTGGCTGTCGTCCCGCGGGGAACAGATACGCAGTATTTT.